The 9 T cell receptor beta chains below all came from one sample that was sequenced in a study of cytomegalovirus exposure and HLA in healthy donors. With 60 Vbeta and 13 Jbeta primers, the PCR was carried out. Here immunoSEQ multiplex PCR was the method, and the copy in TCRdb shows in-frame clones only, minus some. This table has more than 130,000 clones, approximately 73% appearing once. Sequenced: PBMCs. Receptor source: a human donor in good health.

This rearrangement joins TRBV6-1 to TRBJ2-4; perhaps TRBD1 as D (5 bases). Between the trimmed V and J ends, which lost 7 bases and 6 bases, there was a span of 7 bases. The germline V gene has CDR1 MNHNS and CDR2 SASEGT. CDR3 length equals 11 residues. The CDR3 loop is CASTRANIQYF. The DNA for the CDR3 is TGTGCCAGCACCAGGGCAAACATTCAGTACTTC.

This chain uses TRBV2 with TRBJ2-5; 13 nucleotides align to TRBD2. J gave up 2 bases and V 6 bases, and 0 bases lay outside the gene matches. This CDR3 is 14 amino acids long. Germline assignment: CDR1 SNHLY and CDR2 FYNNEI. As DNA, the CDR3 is TGTGCCAGCAGGGGACTAGCGGGGCAAGAGACCCAGTACTTC. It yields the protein CASRGLAGQETQYF.

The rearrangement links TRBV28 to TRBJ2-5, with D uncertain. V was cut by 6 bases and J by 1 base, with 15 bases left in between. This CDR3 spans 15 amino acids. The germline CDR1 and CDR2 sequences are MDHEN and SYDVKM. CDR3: CASRPRLGLQETQYF. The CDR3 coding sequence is TGTGCCAGCAGACCAAGATTGGGCCTCCAAGAGACCCAGTACTTC.

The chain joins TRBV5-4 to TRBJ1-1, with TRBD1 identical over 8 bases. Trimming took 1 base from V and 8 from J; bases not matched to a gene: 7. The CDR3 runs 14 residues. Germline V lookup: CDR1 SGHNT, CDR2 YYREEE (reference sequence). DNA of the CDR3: TGTGCCAGCAGCTTGTCGGACAGGGATTACGAAGCTTTCTTT. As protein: CASSLSDRDYEAFF. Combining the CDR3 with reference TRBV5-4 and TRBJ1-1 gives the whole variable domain ETGVTQSPTHLIKTRGQQVTLRCSSQSGHNTVSWYQQALGQGPQFIFQYYREEENGRGNFPPRFSGLQFPNYSSELNVNALELDDSALYLCASSLSDRDYEAFFGQGTRLTVV.

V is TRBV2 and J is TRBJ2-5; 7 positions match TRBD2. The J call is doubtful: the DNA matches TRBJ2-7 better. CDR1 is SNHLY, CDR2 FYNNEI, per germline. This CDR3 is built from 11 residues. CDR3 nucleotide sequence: TGTGCCAGCATGGGGGGGTTCGAGCAGTACTTC. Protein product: CASMGGFEQYF.

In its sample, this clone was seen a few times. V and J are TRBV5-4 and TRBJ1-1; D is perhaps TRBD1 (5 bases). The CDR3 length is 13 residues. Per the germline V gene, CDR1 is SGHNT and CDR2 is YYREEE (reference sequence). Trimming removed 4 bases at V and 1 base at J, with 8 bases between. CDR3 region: CASSEDRNTEAFF. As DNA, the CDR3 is TGTGCCAGCAGCGAAGACAGGAACACTGAAGCTTTCTTT.

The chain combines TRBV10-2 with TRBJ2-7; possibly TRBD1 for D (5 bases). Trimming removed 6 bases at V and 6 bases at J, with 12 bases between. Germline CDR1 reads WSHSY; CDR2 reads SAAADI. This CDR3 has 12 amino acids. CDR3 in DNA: TGCGCCAGCAGATTGTCAGGGATCGAGCAGTACTTC. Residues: CASRLSGIEQYF.

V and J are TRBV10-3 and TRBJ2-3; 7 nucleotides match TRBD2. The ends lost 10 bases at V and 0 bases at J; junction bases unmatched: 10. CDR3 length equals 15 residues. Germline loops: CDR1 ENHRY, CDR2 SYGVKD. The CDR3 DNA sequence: TGTGCCACTAGTGGGAGGGCCCTTAGCACAGATACGCAGTATTTT. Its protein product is CATSGRALSTDTQYF.

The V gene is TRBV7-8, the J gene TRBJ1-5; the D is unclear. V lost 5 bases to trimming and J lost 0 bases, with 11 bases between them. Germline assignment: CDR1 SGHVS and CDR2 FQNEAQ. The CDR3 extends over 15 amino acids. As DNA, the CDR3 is TGTGCCAGCAGCCTATCCGCGGGTAGCAATCAGCCCCAGCATTTT. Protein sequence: CASSLSAGSNQPQHF.